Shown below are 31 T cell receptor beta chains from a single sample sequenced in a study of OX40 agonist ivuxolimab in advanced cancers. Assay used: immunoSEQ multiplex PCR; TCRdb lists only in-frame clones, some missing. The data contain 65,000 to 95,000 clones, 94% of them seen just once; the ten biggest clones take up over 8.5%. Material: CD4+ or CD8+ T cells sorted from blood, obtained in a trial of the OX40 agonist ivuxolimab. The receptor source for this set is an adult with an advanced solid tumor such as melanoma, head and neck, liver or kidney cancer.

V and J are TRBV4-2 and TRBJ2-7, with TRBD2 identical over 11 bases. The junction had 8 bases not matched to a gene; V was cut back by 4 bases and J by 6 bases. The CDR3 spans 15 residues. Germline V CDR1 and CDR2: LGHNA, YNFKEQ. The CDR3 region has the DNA TGTGCCAGCAGCCCGCTATCACTAGCGGGAGTCGAGCAGTACTTC. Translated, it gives CASSPLSLAGVEQYF.

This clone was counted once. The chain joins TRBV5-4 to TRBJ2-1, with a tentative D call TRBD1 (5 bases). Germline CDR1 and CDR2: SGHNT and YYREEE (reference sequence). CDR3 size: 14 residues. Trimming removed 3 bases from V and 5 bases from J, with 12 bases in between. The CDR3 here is CASSSGHRDNEQFF. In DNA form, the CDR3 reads TGTGCCAGCAGCTCCGGACATCGCGACAATGAGCAGTTCTTC. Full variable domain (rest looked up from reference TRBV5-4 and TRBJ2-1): ETGVTQSPTHLIKTRGQQVTLRCSSQSGHNTVSWYQQALGQGPQFIFQYYREEENGRGNFPPRFSGLQFPNYSSELNVNALELDDSALYLCASSSGHRDNEQFFGPGTRLTVL.

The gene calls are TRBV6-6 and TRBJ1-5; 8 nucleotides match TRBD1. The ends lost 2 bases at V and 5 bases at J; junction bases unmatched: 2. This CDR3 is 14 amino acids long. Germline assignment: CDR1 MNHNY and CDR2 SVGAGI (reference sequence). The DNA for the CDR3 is TGTGCCAGCAGTTACCGACAGGGGCATCAGCCCCAGCATTTT. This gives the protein CASSYRQGHQPQHF.

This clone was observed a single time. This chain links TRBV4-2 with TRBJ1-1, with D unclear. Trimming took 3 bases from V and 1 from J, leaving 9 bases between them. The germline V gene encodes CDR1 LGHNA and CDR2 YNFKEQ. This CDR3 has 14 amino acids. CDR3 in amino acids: CASSHADGNTEAFF. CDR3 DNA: TGTGCCAGCAGCCACGCAGACGGGAACACTGAAGCTTTCTTT.

CDR3 DNA: TGTGCCAGCAGCTCGGACATCCGGTGGTACGAGCAGTACTTC. It translates to CASSSDIRWYEQYF. This chain links TRBV7-9 with TRBJ2-7; D might be TRBD1 (5 bases). This CDR3 spans 14 amino acids. CDR1 is SEHNR and CDR2 is FQNEAQ in the germline V gene (reference sequence). V lost 4 bases and J lost 4, with 14 bases in between.

The DNA of the CDR3 is TGTGCCAGCAGTTTGTCCCCAGGGAGCGAAAAACTGTTTTTT. Its protein is CASSLSPGSEKLFF. The chain uses TRBV27 and TRBJ1-4; a weak D match, TRBD1 (5 bases). Trimming left V 3 bases short and J 8 bases short, with 13 bases between. The germline V gene encodes CDR1 MNHEY and CDR2 SMNVEV (reference sequence). This CDR3 contains 14 residues.

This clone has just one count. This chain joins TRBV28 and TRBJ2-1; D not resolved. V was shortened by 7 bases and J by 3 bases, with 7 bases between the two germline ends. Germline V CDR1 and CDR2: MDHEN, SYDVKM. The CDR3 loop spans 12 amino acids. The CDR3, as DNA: TGTGCCAGCACCTATAACTACAATGAGCAGTTCTTC. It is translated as CASTYNYNEQFF.

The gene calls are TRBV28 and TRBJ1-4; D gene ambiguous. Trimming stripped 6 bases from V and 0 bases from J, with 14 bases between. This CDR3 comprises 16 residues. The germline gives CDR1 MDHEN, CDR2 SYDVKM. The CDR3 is CASRYLTSATNEKLFF. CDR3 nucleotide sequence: TGTGCCAGCAGATACCTAACGTCAGCAACTAATGAAAAACTGTTTTTT.

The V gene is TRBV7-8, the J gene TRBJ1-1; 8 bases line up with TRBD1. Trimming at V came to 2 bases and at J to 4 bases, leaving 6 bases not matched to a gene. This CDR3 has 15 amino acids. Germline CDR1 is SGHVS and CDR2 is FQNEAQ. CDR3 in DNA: TGTGCCAGCAGCTTATCTGGCAGGGGGCCCACTGAAGCTTTCTTT. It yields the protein CASSLSGRGPTEAFF.

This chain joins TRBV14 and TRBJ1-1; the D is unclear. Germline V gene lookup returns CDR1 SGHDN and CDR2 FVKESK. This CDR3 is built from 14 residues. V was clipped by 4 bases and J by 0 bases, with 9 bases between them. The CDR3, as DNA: TGTGCCAGCAGCCCGAGGACCGTGAACACTGAAGCTTTCTTT. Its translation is CASSPRTVNTEAFF.

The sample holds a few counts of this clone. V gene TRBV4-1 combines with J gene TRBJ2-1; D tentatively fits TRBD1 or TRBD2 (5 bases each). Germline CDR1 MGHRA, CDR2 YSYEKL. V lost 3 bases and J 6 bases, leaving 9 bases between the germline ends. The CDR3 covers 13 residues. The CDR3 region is CASSQGVGNEQFF. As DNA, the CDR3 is TGCGCCAGCAGCCAGGGGGTAGGCAATGAGCAGTTCTTC.

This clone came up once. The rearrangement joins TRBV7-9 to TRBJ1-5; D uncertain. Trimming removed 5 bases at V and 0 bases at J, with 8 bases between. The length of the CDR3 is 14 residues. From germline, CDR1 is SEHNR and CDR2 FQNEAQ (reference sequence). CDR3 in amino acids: CASSPRNSNQPQHF. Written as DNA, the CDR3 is TGTGCCAGCAGCCCCCGAAATAGCAATCAGCCCCAGCATTTT.

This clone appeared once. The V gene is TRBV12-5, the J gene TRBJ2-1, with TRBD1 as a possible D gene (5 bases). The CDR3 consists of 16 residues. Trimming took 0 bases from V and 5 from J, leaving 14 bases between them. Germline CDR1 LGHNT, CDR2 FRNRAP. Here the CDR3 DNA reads TGTGCTAGTGGTTTGGTAATGGGGCCTAGAAACAATGAGCAGTTCTTC. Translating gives CASGLVMGPRNNEQFF. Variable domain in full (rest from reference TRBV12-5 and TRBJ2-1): DARVTQTPRHKVTEMGQEVTMRCQPILGHNTVFWYRQTMMQGLELLAYFRNRAPLDDSGMPKDRFSAEMPDATLATLKIQPSEPRDSAVYFCASGLVMGPRNNEQFFGPGTRLTVL.

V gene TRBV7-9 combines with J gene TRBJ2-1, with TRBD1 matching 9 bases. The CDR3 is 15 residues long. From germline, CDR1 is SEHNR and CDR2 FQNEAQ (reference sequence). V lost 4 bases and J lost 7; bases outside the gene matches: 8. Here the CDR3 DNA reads TGTGCCAGCAGCTACGTAGAACAGGGGGCGAATGAGCAGTTCTTC. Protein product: CASSYVEQGANEQFF.

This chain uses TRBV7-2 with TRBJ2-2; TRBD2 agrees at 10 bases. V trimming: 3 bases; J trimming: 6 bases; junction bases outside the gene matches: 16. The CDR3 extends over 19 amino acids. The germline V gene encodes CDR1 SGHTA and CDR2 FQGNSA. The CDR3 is CASSFPSGSYRGLPGELFF. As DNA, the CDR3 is TGTGCCAGCAGCTTCCCTAGCGGGAGTTACAGGGGTCTACCCGGGGAGCTGTTTTTT.

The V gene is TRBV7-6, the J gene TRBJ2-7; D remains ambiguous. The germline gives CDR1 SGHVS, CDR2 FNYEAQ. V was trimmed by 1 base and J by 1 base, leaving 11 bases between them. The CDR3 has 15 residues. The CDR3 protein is CASSLEAGPSYEQYF. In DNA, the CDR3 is TGTGCCAGCAGCTTAGAGGCAGGCCCATCCTACGAGCAGTACTTC.

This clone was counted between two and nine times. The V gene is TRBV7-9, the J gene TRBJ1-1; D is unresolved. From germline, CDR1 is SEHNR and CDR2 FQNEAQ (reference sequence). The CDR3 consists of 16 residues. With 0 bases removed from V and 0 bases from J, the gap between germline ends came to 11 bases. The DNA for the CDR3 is TGTGCCAGCAGCTTAGCGATGGGTGGGGTGAACACTGAAGCTTTCTTT. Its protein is CASSLAMGGVNTEAFF.

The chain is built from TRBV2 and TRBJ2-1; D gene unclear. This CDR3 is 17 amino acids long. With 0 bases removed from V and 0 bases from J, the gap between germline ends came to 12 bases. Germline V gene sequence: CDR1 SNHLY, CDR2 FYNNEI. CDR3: CASSEALGLGSYNEQFF. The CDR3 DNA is TGTGCCAGCAGTGAAGCGCTCGGGTTGGGCTCCTACAATGAGCAGTTCTTC. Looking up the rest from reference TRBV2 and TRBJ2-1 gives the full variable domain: EPEVTQTPSHQVTQMGQEVILRCVPISNHLYFYWYRQILGQKVEFLVSFYNNEISEKSEIFDDQFSVERPDGSNFTLKIRSTKLEDSAMYFCASSEALGLGSYNEQFFGPGTRLTVL.

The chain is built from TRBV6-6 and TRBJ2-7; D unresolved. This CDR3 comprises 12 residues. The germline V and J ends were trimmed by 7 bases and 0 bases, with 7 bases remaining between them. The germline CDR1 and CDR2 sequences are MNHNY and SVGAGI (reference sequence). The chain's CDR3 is CASTGSSYEQYF. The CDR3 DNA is TGTGCCAGCACCGGCAGCTCCTACGAGCAGTACTTC.

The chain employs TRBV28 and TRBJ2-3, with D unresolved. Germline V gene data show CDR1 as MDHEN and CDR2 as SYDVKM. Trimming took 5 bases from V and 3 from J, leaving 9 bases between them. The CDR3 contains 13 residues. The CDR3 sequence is CASSQLATDTQYF. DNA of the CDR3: TGTGCCAGCAGTCAGTTGGCAACAGATACGCAGTATTTT.

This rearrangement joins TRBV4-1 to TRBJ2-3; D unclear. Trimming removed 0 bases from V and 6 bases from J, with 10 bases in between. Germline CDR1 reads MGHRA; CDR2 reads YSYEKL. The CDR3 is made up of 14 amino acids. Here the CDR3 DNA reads TGCGCCAGCAGCCAAGATTTGCTGATGGATACGCAGTATTTT. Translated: CASSQDLLMDTQYF.

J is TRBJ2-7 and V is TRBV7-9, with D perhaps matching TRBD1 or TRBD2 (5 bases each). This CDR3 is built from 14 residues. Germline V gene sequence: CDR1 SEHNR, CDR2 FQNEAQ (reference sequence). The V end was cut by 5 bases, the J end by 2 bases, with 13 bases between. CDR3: CASSRRDGPYEQYF. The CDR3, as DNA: TGTGCCAGCAGCCGCCGGGACGGACCCTACGAGCAGTACTTC.

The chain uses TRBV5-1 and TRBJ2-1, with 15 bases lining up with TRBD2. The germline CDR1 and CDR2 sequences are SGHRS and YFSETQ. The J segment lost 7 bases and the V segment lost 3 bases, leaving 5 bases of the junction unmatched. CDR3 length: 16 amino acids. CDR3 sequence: CASSWTSGGAANEQFF. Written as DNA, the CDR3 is TGCGCCAGCAGCTGGACTAGCGGGGGGGCCGCTAATGAGCAGTTCTTC.

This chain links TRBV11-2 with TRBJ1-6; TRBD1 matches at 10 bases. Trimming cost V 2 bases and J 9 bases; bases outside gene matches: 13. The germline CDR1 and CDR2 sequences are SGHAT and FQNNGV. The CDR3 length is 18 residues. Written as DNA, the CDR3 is TGTGCCAGCAGCTTAAATTTGTCCGACAGGGGGCGGGGTTCACCCCTCCACTTT. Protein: CASSLNLSDRGRGSPLHF.

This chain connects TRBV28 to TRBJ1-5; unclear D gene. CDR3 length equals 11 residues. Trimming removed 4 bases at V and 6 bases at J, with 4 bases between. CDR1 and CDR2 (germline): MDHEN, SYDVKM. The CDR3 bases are TGTGCCAGCAGTTCCAGTCAGCCCCAGCATTTT. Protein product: CASSSSQPQHF.

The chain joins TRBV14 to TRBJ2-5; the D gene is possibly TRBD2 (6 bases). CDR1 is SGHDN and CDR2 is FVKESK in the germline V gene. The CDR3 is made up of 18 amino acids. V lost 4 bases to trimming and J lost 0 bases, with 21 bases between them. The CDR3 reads CASSPSRASDPYQETQYF. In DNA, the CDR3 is TGTGCCAGCAGCCCTTCCAGGGCTAGCGACCCGTACCAAGAGACCCAGTACTTC. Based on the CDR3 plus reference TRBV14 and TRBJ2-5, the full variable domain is EAGVTQFPSHSVIEKGQTVTLRCDPISGHDNLYWYRRVMGKEIKFLLHFVKESKQDESGMPNNRFLAERTGGTYSTLKVQPAELEDSGVYFCASSPSRASDPYQETQYFGPGTRLLVL.

The CDR3 sequence is CASSASQGVGQPQHF. The CDR3 nucleotides read TGTGCCAGCAGTGCGTCGCAGGGGGTTGGTCAGCCCCAGCATTTT. The chain links TRBV6-5 to TRBJ1-5, with 7 bases fitting TRBD1. Trimming at V came to 5 bases and at J to 6 bases, leaving 10 bases not matched to a gene. CDR1 and CDR2 (germline): MNHEY, SVGAGI. CDR3 length: 15 residues.

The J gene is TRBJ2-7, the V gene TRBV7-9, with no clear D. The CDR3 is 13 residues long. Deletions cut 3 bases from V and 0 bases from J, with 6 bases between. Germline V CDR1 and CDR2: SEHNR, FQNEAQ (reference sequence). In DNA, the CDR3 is TGTGCCAGCAGCTTTGGAGACTCCTACGAGCAGTACTTC. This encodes CASSFGDSYEQYF.

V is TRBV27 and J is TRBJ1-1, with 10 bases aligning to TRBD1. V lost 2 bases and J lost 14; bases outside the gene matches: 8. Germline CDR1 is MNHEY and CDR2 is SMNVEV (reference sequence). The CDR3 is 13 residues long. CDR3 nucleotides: TGTGCCAGCAGTTTAGGGACAGGGGCCCCTGGCTTCTTT. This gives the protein CASSLGTGAPGFF.

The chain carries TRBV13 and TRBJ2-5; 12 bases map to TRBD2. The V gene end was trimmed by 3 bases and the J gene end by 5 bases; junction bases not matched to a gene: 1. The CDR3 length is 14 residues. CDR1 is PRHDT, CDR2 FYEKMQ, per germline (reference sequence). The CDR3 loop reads CASSFGTSGETQYF. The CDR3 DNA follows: TGTGCCAGCAGCTTTGGGACTAGCGGGGAGACCCAGTACTTC.

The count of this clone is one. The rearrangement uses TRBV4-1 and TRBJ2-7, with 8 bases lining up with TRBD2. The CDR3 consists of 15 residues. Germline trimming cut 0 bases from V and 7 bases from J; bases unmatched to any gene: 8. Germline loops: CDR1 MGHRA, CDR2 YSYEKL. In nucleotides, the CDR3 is TGCGCCAGCAGCCAAGATCCGGCGGGGGGCTGGGAGCAGTACTTC. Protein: CASSQDPAGGWEQYF.